Shown below are 23 T cell receptor beta chains from a single sample sequenced in a study of control samples from healthy donors and cancer patients. Here immunoSEQ multiplex PCR was the method, and the copy in TCRdb shows in-frame clones only, minus some. Of tens of thousands of clones in the sample, 87% were seen once. Sequencing was performed on PBMCs. The receptors were gathered from a woman aged 60 to 75 with lung cancer.

The rearrangement uses TRBV7-3 and TRBJ2-2; D might be TRBD2 (5 bases). Per germline, CDR1 SGHTA and CDR2 FQGTGA. V lost 2 bases and J lost 5, with 12 bases in between. CDR3 size: 15 residues. The CDR3 region has the DNA TGTGCCAGCAGCTTACCGGGGTCAAGGACCGGGGAGCTGTTTTTT. Protein product: CASSLPGSRTGELFF.

This chain connects TRBV7-8 to TRBJ1-5; D is undetermined. The CDR3 has 16 residues. V dropped 1 base and J dropped 0 bases, with 10 bases sitting between them. Per germline, CDR1 SGHVS and CDR2 FQNEAQ. CDR3 protein: CASSLEGRLSNQPQHF. As DNA, the CDR3 is TGTGCCAGCAGCTTAGAAGGCAGGCTTAGCAATCAGCCCCAGCATTTT.

The rearrangement uses TRBV5-1 and TRBJ1-4, with unresolved D. The CDR3 contains 13 residues. CDR1 and CDR2 (germline): SGHRS, YFSETQ. V was trimmed by 0 bases and J by 8 bases, leaving 8 bases between them. CDR3 DNA sequence: TGCGCCAGCAGCTTGGGGACGGCGGAAAAACTGTTTTTT. Residues: CASSLGTAEKLFF.

This clone was found once. The CDR3 spells CASSEGGRYYNEQFF. CDR3 bases: TGTGCCAGCAGTGAGGGCGGGAGGTACTACAATGAGCAGTTCTTC. This chain uses TRBV2 with TRBJ2-1, with TRBD2 matching over 8 bases. Germline CDR1 is SNHLY and CDR2 is FYNNEI. The CDR3 loop spans 15 amino acids. V lost 3 bases and J lost 3; bases outside the gene matches: 4.

V is TRBV7-8 and J is TRBJ2-3, with D maybe TRBD1 (5 bases). Trimming pared 2 bases from V and 0 bases from J, leaving 12 bases between. CDR1 SGHVS and CDR2 FQNEAQ come from the germline V gene. The CDR3 extends over 16 amino acids. The CDR3 DNA is TGTGCCAGCAGCTTACCCAGGGAACGGAGCACAGATACGCAGTATTTT. Translation gives CASSLPRERSTDTQYF.

The V and J genes are TRBV6-6 and TRBJ2-4; 7 bases are a match to TRBD1. With 7 bases clipped from V and 5 bases from J, the junction kept 2 bases outside the gene matches. The CDR3 has 12 residues. CDR1 is MNHNY, CDR2 SVGAGI, per germline (reference sequence). CDR3 amino acids: CASNGQENIQYF. CDR3 bases: TGTGCCAGCAACGGACAGGAAAACATTCAGTACTTC.

This clone came up once. The chain links TRBV9 to TRBJ2-7; D gene ambiguous. The ends were cut back, 0 bases at V and 2 bases at J, with 12 bases in the middle. This CDR3 region has 15 residues. Germline CDR1 and CDR2: SGDLS and YYNGEE. CDR3 bases: TGTGCCAGCAGCGTAGACTCCTCCACTACCTACGAGCAGTACTTC. Protein: CASSVDSSTTYEQYF.

This chain joins TRBV6-5 and TRBJ1-4, with D hard to call. The V end lost 6 bases, the J end lost 5 bases, and 4 bases lay between the germline ends. The CDR3 loop spans 11 amino acids. CDR1 is MNHEY, CDR2 SVGAGI, per germline. The CDR3 nucleotides are TGTGCCAGCAGGCAAAATGAAAAACTGTTTTTT. The encoded protein is CASRQNEKLFF.

The rearrangement links TRBV5-1 to TRBJ2-4, with D possibly matching TRBD1 (5 bases). There are 16 residues in the CDR3. CDR1 is SGHRS, CDR2 YFSETQ, per germline. V was shortened by 1 base and J by 5 bases, with 16 bases between the two germline ends. The CDR3 loop is CASSLYVGAVQNIQYF. The CDR3, as DNA: TGCGCCAGCAGCTTGTATGTTGGGGCAGTTCAAAACATTCAGTACTTC.

The chain uses TRBV6-5 and TRBJ1-1; D might be TRBD1 (5 bases). The CDR3 consists of 14 residues. Deletions cut 2 bases from V and 4 bases from J, with 11 bases between. Per germline, CDR1 MNHEY and CDR2 SVGAGI. CDR3 sequence (DNA): TGTGCCAGCAGTTACAACCGGGACGGCACTGAAGCTTTCTTT. This gives the protein CASSYNRDGTEAFF.

This clone is a singleton in its sample. The rearrangement uses TRBV6-6 and TRBJ2-7; tentatively, D is TRBD1 (7 bases). CDR3 length: 14 amino acids. Trimming took 2 bases from V and 8 from J, leaving 16 bases between them. Germline loops: CDR1 MNHNY, CDR2 SVGAGI (reference sequence). The CDR3 sequence: CASSYGGQGVKQYF. For the CDR3, the DNA is TGTGCCAGCAGTTACGGAGGGCAGGGGGTAAAGCAGTACTTC.

The V call is TRBV3-1 (or the pseudogene TRBV3-2), the J call TRBJ1-4; possibly TRBD1 for D (5 bases). The CDR3 is made up of 16 amino acids. The germline CDR1 and CDR2 sequences are LGHDT and YNNKEL (reference sequence). V lost 4 bases and J 3 bases, leaving 15 bases between the germline ends. CDR3 DNA sequence: TGTGCCAGCAGCCGTGGGGGGACGATGGCTAATGAAAAACTGTTTTTT. Amino acids: CASSRGGTMANEKLFF.

The J gene is TRBJ2-7, the V gene TRBV2; D not resolved. This CDR3 is built from 11 residues. Germline V gives CDR1 SNHLY, CDR2 FYNNEI. Trimming removed 5 bases from V and 2 bases from J, with 4 bases in between. CDR3 nucleotide sequence: TGTGCCAGCAGTTTAACCTACGAGCAGTACTTC. It encodes CASSLTYEQYF.

The V call is TRBV24-1, the J call TRBJ2-1, with 8 bases fitting TRBD1. J gave up 0 bases and V 6 bases, and 3 bases lay outside the gene matches. This CDR3 comprises 15 residues. CDR1 and CDR2 (germline): KGHDR, SFDVKD. The CDR3 sequence is CATSMDRASYNEQFF. DNA of the CDR3: TGTGCCACCAGTATGGACAGGGCCTCCTACAATGAGCAGTTCTTC.

The rearrangement links TRBV5-1 to TRBJ2-1; 12 bases agree with TRBD2. Germline loops: CDR1 SGHRS, CDR2 YFSETQ. The CDR3 spans 14 residues. Germline trimming cut 3 bases from V and 5 bases from J; bases unmatched to any gene: 0. The CDR3 reads CASSSSGGDNEQFF. The CDR3 DNA is TGCGCCAGCAGCTCTAGCGGGGGGGACAATGAGCAGTTCTTC.

The rearrangement joins TRBV4-1 to TRBJ1-2, with D possibly TRBD1 on 6 matching bases. Trimming removed 3 bases at V and 3 bases at J, with 14 bases between. From germline, CDR1 is MGHRA and CDR2 YSYEKL. The CDR3 consists of 15 residues. CDR3 region: CASSQETGFHYGYTF. In DNA, the CDR3 is TGCGCCAGCAGCCAGGAAACAGGGTTCCACTATGGCTACACCTTC.

The gene calls are TRBV6-5 and TRBJ2-3; D is unresolved. Trimming took 2 bases from V and 7 from J, leaving 10 bases between them. The CDR3 runs 13 residues. Germline lookup yields CDR1 MNHEY and CDR2 SVGAGI. The CDR3 DNA reads as TGTGCCAGCAGTTACGCCTTCGGCCATACGCAGTATTTT. It yields the protein CASSYAFGHTQYF.

The chain links TRBV3-1 (or the pseudogene TRBV3-2) to TRBJ2-1; D is perhaps TRBD1 or TRBD2 (5 bases each). Germline V CDR1 and CDR2: LGHDT, YNNKEL (reference sequence). The CDR3 is made up of 16 amino acids. V lost 5 bases and J 4 bases, leaving 18 bases between the germline ends. The CDR3 protein is CASSDHGTGAYNEQFF. CDR3 sequence (DNA): TGTGCCAGCAGCGACCATGGGACGGGCGCTTACAATGAGCAGTTCTTC.

The V gene is TRBV18, the J gene TRBJ1-1, with D perhaps matching TRBD1 (5 bases). This CDR3 has 14 amino acids. V was cut by 3 bases and J by 1 base, with 9 bases left in between. The germline gives CDR1 KGHSH, CDR2 LQKENI. CDR3 residues: CASSPLTANTEAFF. The DNA of the CDR3 is TGTGCCAGCTCACCGTTGACAGCGAACACTGAAGCTTTCTTT.

The chain recombines TRBV19 with TRBJ1-4; 9 bases fit TRBD1. V lost 4 bases and J lost 7; bases outside the gene matches: 10. CDR1 LNHDA and CDR2 SQIVND come from the germline V gene (reference sequence). The CDR3 has 16 residues. The CDR3 protein is CASSTSHRGRGEKLFF. The CDR3 DNA reads TGTGCCAGTAGTACATCCCACAGGGGGCGAGGTGAAAAACTGTTTTTT. Full variable domain (rest looked up from reference TRBV19 and TRBJ1-4): DGGITQSPKYLFRKEGQNVTLSCEQNLNHDAMYWYRQDPGQGLRLIYYSQIVNDFQKGDIAEGYSVSREKKESFPLTVTSAQKNPTAFYLCASSTSHRGRGEKLFFGSGTQLSVL.

The CDR3 protein is CATSRGGTENTEAFF. The DNA for the CDR3 is TGTGCCACCAGCAGAGGGGGGACAGAGAACACTGAAGCTTTCTTT. The chain couples TRBV15 to TRBJ1-1; TRBD1 aligns across 7 bases. CDR3 length: 15 amino acids. Per germline, CDR1 LNHNV and CDR2 YYDKDF (reference sequence). V gave up 1 base and J gave up 1 base; unmatched junction bases: 3.

This clone is a singleton in its sample. The CDR3 DNA follows: TGCGCCAGCAAGAGCGGGGGGGTCCAAGAGACCCAGTACTTC. Protein sequence: CASKSGGVQETQYF. The chain recombines TRBV5-1 with TRBJ2-5; 10 bases align to TRBD2. This CDR3 comprises 14 residues. The germline gives CDR1 SGHRS, CDR2 YFSETQ. J gave up 1 base and V 6 bases, and 3 bases lay outside the gene matches.

The J gene is TRBJ2-5, the V gene TRBV4-1, with TRBD1 matching over 10 bases. This CDR3 contains 17 residues. Germline V gene lookup returns CDR1 MGHRA and CDR2 YSYEKL. V lost 0 bases, J lost 5 bases, and 9 bases stayed unmatched. This CDR3 reads CASSQDRGTGDEETQYF. Here the CDR3 DNA reads TGCGCCAGCAGCCAAGATCGAGGGACAGGGGATGAGGAGACCCAGTACTTC.